This T cell receptor beta chain was recovered during a study of CD8 T cells in ankylosing spondylitis. Notes on the study in general: Characteristic, it appeared, of ankylosing spondylitis blood was a TCR beta motif of eight highly homologous variants. Disease-linked clones were found to be CD8+ and relatively rare in peripheral blood.

This clonotype has just a few counts. Antigen specificity is unknown. One entry per CDR3 protein, called by TCRdb with MiXCR from the 5' RACE reads. Among a few hundred thousand distinct CDR3 sequences, 15% to 20% were seen once, and the ten largest hold roughly a third. V gave up 4 bases and J gave up 4 bases, with 10 bases separating them. The CDR3 spans 13 residues. CDR1 and CDR2 (germline): SEHNR, FQNEAQ (reference sequence). The chain employs TRBV7-9 and TRBJ2-5, with no clear D. The sequenced sample was blood, either unsorted or a sorted T cell fraction (not recorded which). The sequence came from a male donor with ankylosing spondylitis or in good health (not recorded which). The chain's CDR3 is CASSWSGAETQYF. For the CDR3, the DNA is TGTGCCAGCAGCTGGTCAGGTGCAGAGACCCAGTACTTC.